This TCR beta chain was sequenced in a study of blood T cell repertoires in COVID-19. The wider study: Some COVID-19 samples were acute and others convalescent; all came from the United States, Italy and Spain.

The protocol was immunoSEQ multiplex PCR, while the TCRdb copy is restricted to in-frame clones and leaves out a portion. The data contain 300,000 or so clones, roughly 82% of them singletons. This CDR3 is built from 16 residues. V lost 0 bases to trimming and J lost 6 bases; unmatched junction nucleotides: 5. Germline CDR1 is SGHTA and CDR2 is FQGNSA. The chain uses TRBV7-2 and TRBJ2-1; 10 bases fit TRBD2. This receptor was obtained from a woman in her forties or fifties with acute or convalescent COVID-19. Material: peripheral blood. The CDR3 sequence is CASSLAGLAGVNEQFF. The CDR3 DNA sequence: TGTGCCAGCAGCTTAGCGGGGCTAGCGGGAGTCAATGAGCAGTTCTTC.